A single sample gave rise to the 9 T cell receptor beta chains below, sequenced in a study of CD8+CD57+ T cells in acquired aplastic anemia. Genomic DNA served as template for TCR beta VDJ and CDR3 profiling. A single record per CDR3 protein comes from TCRdb applying MiXCR to the reads. The sample shows about 210,000 distinct CDR3 sequences, 61% of them seen only once. Sequencing was carried out using sorted CD4+, CD8+, or CD8+CD57+ T cells (not recorded which) from PBMCs. Receptors were obtained from a human donor in good health.

This clonotype was seen only once. This chain uses TRBV29-1 with TRBJ2-3; 12 bases fit TRBD2. Germline lookup yields CDR1 SQVTM and CDR2 ANQGSEA. The CDR3 has 19 amino acids. CDR3 loop: CSARALAGGLSGTTDTQYF. CDR3 sequence (DNA): TGCAGTGCTAGAGCACTAGCGGGGGGCCTTTCAGGGACCACAGATACGCAGTATTTT.

Notes on this clonotype: In this CDR3 the conserved last residue, phenylalanine or tryptophan, is missing, so a read error is likely. The DNA is left out, because the CDR3 cannot be placed on it with certainty; the CDR3 is given as TCRdb lists it. CDR3 region: CSAQSGGDA. This chain uses TRBV20-1 with TRBJ2-5; the table calls TRBD2, which could not be checked here. The CDR3 length is 9 residues, termini included. The germline V gene has CDR1 DFQATT and CDR2 SNEGSKA (reference sequence).

V gene TRBV2 combines with J gene TRBJ2-7; D perhaps matches TRBD2 (6 bases). The CDR3 contains 14 residues. Per the germline V gene, CDR1 is SNHLY and CDR2 is FYNNEI. Trimming shortened V by 8 bases and J by 2 bases, and 16 bases separated the two germline ends. The CDR3 sequence: CASPKDYLTYEQYF. The CDR3, as DNA: TGTGCCAGCCCTAAGGACTACTTGACCTACGAGCAGTACTTC.

The chain carries TRBV29-1 and TRBJ1-1; 7 bases are shared with TRBD1. This CDR3 contains 12 residues. V shed 6 bases, J shed 0 bases, and the junction held 1 base outside the gene matches. Germline V lookup: CDR1 SQVTM, CDR2 ANQGSEA. Written as DNA, the CDR3 is TGCAGCGTAACAGGGGTGAACACTGAAGCTTTCTTT. Protein sequence: CSVTGVNTEAFF.

The V gene is TRBV7-7, the J gene TRBJ2-7; TRBD1 matches 9 bases. J lost 4 bases, V lost 5 bases, and 9 bases had no gene match. The CDR3 sequence is 15 residues long. Germline values: CDR1 SSHAT, CDR2 FNYEAQ (reference sequence). CDR3 residues: CASSKTQGASYEQYF. CDR3 DNA sequence: TGTGCCAGCAGCAAAACACAGGGGGCTTCGTACGAGCAGTACTTC.

As concerns this clonotype: Relative to the germline gene, one junction end is altered; a read error may explain this. The rearrangement joins TRBV10-1 to TRBJ1-1; D is unclear. The CDR3 loop spans 14 amino acids. CDR1 is WNHNN and CDR2 is SYGVQD in the germline V gene (reference sequence). This CDR3 reads CASSGGSYNTEAFF. In DNA, the CDR3 is TGCGCCAGCAGTGGCGGCAGCTACAACACCGAAGCTTTCTTT.

This clonotype has ten or more counts. This chain connects TRBV7-7 to TRBJ2-7; D may be TRBD1 or TRBD2 (5 bases each). There are 13 residues in the CDR3. The germline V gene encodes CDR1 SSHAT and CDR2 FNYEAQ (reference sequence). The V gene lost 5 bases and the J gene lost 7 bases, with 15 bases spanning the gap. The chain's CDR3 is CASSIGTRAEQYF. The CDR3 region has the DNA TGTGCCAGCAGCATAGGGACGCGTGCGGAGCAGTACTTC. Full variable domain (rest looked up from reference TRBV7-7 and TRBJ2-7): GAGVSQSPRYKVTKRGQDVTLRCDPISSHATLYWYQQALGQGPEFLTYFNYEAQPDKSGLPSDRFSAERPEGSISTLTIQRTEQRDSAMYRCASSIGTRAEQYFGPGTRLTVT.

The chain employs TRBV5-6 and TRBJ2-7; the D gene is possibly TRBD2 (5 bases). Germline values: CDR1 SGHDT, CDR2 YYEEEE. The V and J ends lost 2 bases and 3 bases respectively, with 12 bases between them. The length of the CDR3 is 14 residues. CDR3 bases: TGTGCCAGCAGCTTCTCGGCAGGAGGCTACGAGCAGTACTTC. Amino acid sequence: CASSFSAGGYEQYF.

This chain joins TRBV20-1 and TRBJ2-3; 10 nucleotides align to TRBD2. The CDR3 length is 14 residues. V lost 5 bases and J lost 2; bases outside the gene matches: 4. Germline V CDR1 and CDR2: DFQATT, SNEGSKA (reference sequence). Written as DNA, the CDR3 is TGCAGTGCTCCGACTAGCGGGCCCACAGATACGCAGTATTTT. Translated, it gives CSAPTSGPTDTQYF.